Listed below are T cell receptor beta chains from one sample, sequenced in a study of cytomegalovirus exposure and HLA in healthy donors. The repertoire was sequenced with immunoSEQ multiplex PCR; TCRdb's copy has only in-frame clones and lacks some. The sample shows about 120,000 clones, roughly 60% of them seen only once. The sample was PBMCs. These receptors originate from a middle-aged man in good health and CMV-seropositive. CDR3s include the opening cysteine and the closing phenylalanine or tryptophan. D genes are given only for firm matches. Clone size, where shown, is once, few, many, or a class for clones that have expanded.

v_call: TRBV11-2
j_call: TRBJ1-5
d_call: NA
clone_size: NA
cdr3_aa: CASSLDTQRNQPQHF
cdr3_nt: TGTGCCAGCAGCTTAGATACACAACGAAATCAGCCCCAGCATTTT

v_call: TRBV7-2
j_call: TRBJ2-7
d_call: NA
clone_size: NA
cdr3_aa: CASSSLDSYEQYF
cdr3_nt: TGTGCCAGCAGCTCCCTGGACAGCTACGAGCAGTACTTC

v_call: TRBV2
j_call: TRBJ2-4
d_call: NA
clone_size: NA
cdr3_aa: CASSEAFIGDIQYF
cdr3_nt: TGTGCCAGCAGTGAAGCTTTTATCGGGGACATTCAGTACTTC

v_call: TRBV5-8
j_call: TRBJ2-1
d_call: TRBD2
clone_size: NA
cdr3_aa: CASSPRISGRINEQFF
cdr3_nt: TGTGCCAGCAGCCCACGCATTAGCGGGAGGATAAATGAGCAGTTCTTC

v_call: TRBV30
j_call: TRBJ2-1
d_call: NA
clone_size: NA
cdr3_aa: CAWSVERVGYNEQFF
cdr3_nt: TGTGCCTGGAGTGTTGAGAGGGTAGGTTACAATGAGCAGTTCTTC

v_call: TRBV15
j_call: TRBJ2-5
d_call: NA
clone_size: few
cdr3_aa: CATTINRGGAETQYF
cdr3_nt: TGTGCCACCACAATCAATCGGGGAGGAGCAGAGACCCAGTACTTC

v_call: TRBV19
j_call: TRBJ2-5
d_call: NA
clone_size: NA
cdr3_aa: CASSISETQYF
cdr3_nt: TGTGCCAGTAGTATTAGCGAGACCCAGTACTTC

v_call: TRBV15
j_call: TRBJ1-1
d_call: NA
clone_size: NA
cdr3_aa: CATSRAGRGMAFF
cdr3_nt: TGTGCCACCAGCAGAGCAGGCCGGGGGATGGCTTTCTTT

v_call: TRBV2
j_call: TRBJ1-6
d_call: TRBD1
clone_size: NA
cdr3_aa: CASRGTGWNNSPLHF
cdr3_nt: TGTGCCAGCCGGGGGACAGGGTGGAATAATTCACCCCTCCACTTT

v_call: TRBV11-3
j_call: TRBJ2-7
d_call: TRBD1
clone_size: few
cdr3_aa: CASSESQGMEQYF
cdr3_nt: TGTGCCAGCAGCGAGTCACAGGGGATGGAGCAGTACTTC

v_call: TRBV29-1
j_call: TRBJ2-3
d_call: NA
clone_size: NA
cdr3_aa: CSVSGPSTDTQYF
cdr3_nt: TGCAGCGTTAGCGGGCCCAGCACAGATACGCAGTATTTT

v_call: TRBV9
j_call: TRBJ1-1
d_call: NA
clone_size: NA
cdr3_aa: CASSVVDKNTEAFF
cdr3_nt: TGTGCCAGCAGCGTAGTGGACAAGAACACTGAAGCTTTCTTT

v_call: TRBV7-9
j_call: TRBJ1-2
d_call: TRBD1
clone_size: NA
cdr3_aa: CTSSLAGQEYVNGYTF
cdr3_nt: TGTACCAGCAGCTTAGCGGGACAGGAGTACGTCAATGGCTACACCTTC

v_call: TRBV9
j_call: TRBJ1-1
d_call: NA
clone_size: NA
cdr3_aa: CASSVARVSEAFF
cdr3_nt: TGTGCCAGCAGCGTAGCCAGGGTGAGCGAAGCTTTCTTT

v_call: TRBV11-2
j_call: TRBJ2-5
d_call: TRBD2
clone_size: once
cdr3_aa: CASSVAGEETQYF
cdr3_nt: TGTGCCAGCAGCGTAGCGGGAGAGGAGACCCAGTACTTC

v_call: TRBV6-5
j_call: TRBJ1-5
d_call: NA
clone_size: once
cdr3_aa: CASRRSRNQPQHF
cdr3_nt: TGTGCCAGCAGACGCTCCAGAAATCAGCCCCAGCATTTT

v_call: TRBV5-1
j_call: TRBJ1-1
d_call: TRBD1
clone_size: few
cdr3_aa: CASSQGQEGGRTEAFF
cdr3_nt: TGCGCCAGCAGCCAAGGACAGGAGGGGGGAAGAACTGAAGCTTTCTTT

v_call: TRBV25-1
j_call: TRBJ2-3
d_call: NA
clone_size: NA
cdr3_aa: CASSEYRGTDTQYF
cdr3_nt: TGTGCCAGCAGTGAATATAGAGGCACAGATACGCAGTATTTT

v_call: TRBV28
j_call: TRBJ1-5
d_call: NA
clone_size: NA
cdr3_aa: CASSFWGDQPQHF
cdr3_nt: TGTGCCAGCAGTTTTTGGGGGGATCAGCCCCAGCATTTT

v_call: TRBV7-9
j_call: TRBJ2-7
d_call: TRBD1
clone_size: NA
cdr3_aa: CASSRTGDTYEQYF
cdr3_nt: TGTGCCAGCAGCCGGACAGGGGACACCTACGAGCAGTACTTC

v_call: TRBV6-1
j_call: TRBJ1-4
d_call: TRBD1
clone_size: NA
cdr3_aa: CASSEPDRGFEKLFF
cdr3_nt: TGTGCCAGCAGTGAACCGGACAGGGGCTTCGAAAAACTGTTTTTT

v_call: TRBV9
j_call: TRBJ2-2
d_call: TRBD1
clone_size: NA
cdr3_aa: CASSVETGGRTGELFF
cdr3_nt: TGTGCCAGCAGCGTAGAGACAGGGGGCCGAACCGGGGAGCTGTTTTTT

v_call: TRBV2
j_call: TRBJ1-5
d_call: TRBD1
clone_size: NA
cdr3_aa: CASSPTGRSQPQHF
cdr3_nt: TGTGCCAGCAGTCCGACAGGGAGGTCACAGCCCCAGCATTTT

v_call: TRBV15
j_call: TRBJ2-7
d_call: TRBD2
clone_size: NA
cdr3_aa: CATSTASGEQYF
cdr3_nt: TGTGCCACCAGCACCGCTAGCGGTGAGCAGTACTTC

v_call: TRBV30
j_call: TRBJ1-3
d_call: TRBD1
clone_size: few
cdr3_aa: CAWSGTTGVSFGNTIYF
cdr3_nt: TGTGCCTGGAGTGGGACGACAGGGGTTTCATTCGGAAACACCATATATTTT

v_call: TRBV30
j_call: TRBJ2-1
d_call: NA
clone_size: NA
cdr3_aa: CAWNREGGEQFF
cdr3_nt: TGTGCCTGGAACAGGGAAGGTGGTGAGCAGTTCTTC

v_call: TRBV5-1
j_call: TRBJ2-7
d_call: TRBD2
clone_size: NA
cdr3_aa: CASSLELAGVSQQYF
cdr3_nt: TGCGCCAGCAGCTTGGAATTAGCGGGGGTTTCTCAGCAGTACTTC

v_call: TRBV2
j_call: TRBJ1-4
d_call: NA
clone_size: NA
cdr3_aa: CASSVEGTEKLFF
cdr3_nt: TGTGCCAGCAGTGTGGAGGGCACGGAAAAACTGTTTTTT

v_call: TRBV6-6
j_call: TRBJ1-2
d_call: NA
clone_size: NA
cdr3_aa: CASKRGGYGYTF
cdr3_nt: TGTGCCAGCAAAAGGGGTGGCTATGGCTACACCTTC

v_call: TRBV6-5
j_call: TRBJ1-1
d_call: NA
clone_size: few
cdr3_aa: CASSSTGLYTEAFF
cdr3_nt: TGTGCCAGCAGTTCGACAGGACTTTACACTGAAGCTTTCTTT

v_call: TRBV7-9
j_call: TRBJ1-1
d_call: NA
clone_size: few
cdr3_aa: CASSLESGRGMNTEAFF
cdr3_nt: TGTGCCAGCAGCTTAGAGTCTGGCAGGGGAATGAACACTGAAGCTTTCTTT

v_call: TRBV6-5
j_call: TRBJ1-5
d_call: NA
clone_size: NA
cdr3_aa: CASSTGVYSNQPQHF
cdr3_nt: TGTGCCAGTTCGACTGGAGTCTATAGCAATCAGCCCCAGCATTTT

v_call: TRBV4-2
j_call: TRBJ2-7
d_call: TRBD1
clone_size: NA
cdr3_aa: CASSREQGARLSYEQYF
cdr3_nt: TGTGCCAGCAGCCGAGAACAGGGGGCGCGTCTATCCTACGAGCAGTACTTC

v_call: TRBV29-1
j_call: TRBJ2-1
d_call: NA
clone_size: NA
cdr3_aa: CSVRHRVKVVNEQFF
cdr3_nt: TGCAGCGTCCGACACAGGGTCAAGGTGGTGAATGAGCAGTTCTTC

v_call: TRBV7-9
j_call: TRBJ2-7
d_call: NA
clone_size: NA
cdr3_aa: CASSSQNQGHHEQYF
cdr3_nt: TGTGCCAGCAGCTCCCAGAACCAGGGTCACCACGAGCAGTACTTC

v_call: TRBV18
j_call: TRBJ2-3
d_call: TRBD2
clone_size: NA
cdr3_aa: CASSPPSTGGPSDTQYF
cdr3_nt: TGTGCCAGCTCACCACCTTCAACGGGAGGGCCCAGTGATACGCAGTATTTT

v_call: TRBV25-1
j_call: TRBJ2-7
d_call: NA
clone_size: NA
cdr3_aa: CASSPSGLDEQYF
cdr3_nt: TGTGCCAGCAGCCCGTCGGGGTTAGACGAGCAGTACTTC

v_call: TRBV7-3
j_call: TRBJ2-7
d_call: NA
clone_size: NA
cdr3_aa: CASSISGNYEQYF
cdr3_nt: TGTGCCAGCAGCATATCAGGGAACTACGAGCAGTACTTC

v_call: TRBV11-2
j_call: TRBJ1-1
d_call: NA
clone_size: few
cdr3_aa: CASSLNSKPTEAFF
cdr3_nt: TGTGCCAGCAGCTTAAACAGCAAACCCACTGAAGCTTTCTTT

v_call: TRBV19
j_call: TRBJ2-3
d_call: NA
clone_size: NA
cdr3_aa: CASSPPAGLWHGTKGDTQYF
cdr3_nt: TGTGCCAGTAGTCCCCCCGCGGGGCTTTGGCACGGCACAAAAGGTGATACGCAGTATTTT

v_call: TRBV5-4
j_call: TRBJ2-2
d_call: TRBD2
clone_size: NA
cdr3_aa: CASSLSGGGIPGELFF
cdr3_nt: TGTGCCAGCAGCTTGTCCGGGGGGGGCATCCCCGGGGAGCTGTTTTTT

v_call: TRBV7-2
j_call: TRBJ1-1
d_call: TRBD1
clone_size: NA
cdr3_aa: CASSLEGALPTEAFF
cdr3_nt: TGTGCCAGCAGCTTAGAGGGGGCGCTGCCTACTGAAGCTTTCTTT

v_call: TRBV7-8
j_call: TRBJ1-2
d_call: NA
clone_size: NA
cdr3_aa: CASSLGRRKANYGYTF
cdr3_nt: TGTGCCAGCAGCTTAGGGCGCAGGAAAGCTAACTATGGCTACACCTTC

v_call: TRBV6-5
j_call: TRBJ1-2
d_call: TRBD1
clone_size: NA
cdr3_aa: CASSYRQGRLGYTF
cdr3_nt: TGTGCCAGCAGTTACAGACAGGGGCGGCTTGGCTACACCTTC

v_call: TRBV5-6
j_call: TRBJ1-2
d_call: TRBD1
clone_size: few
cdr3_aa: CASSRQGNNYGYTF
cdr3_nt: TGTGCCAGCAGTCGACAGGGAAATAACTATGGCTACACCTTC

v_call: TRBV18
j_call: TRBJ1-2
d_call: NA
clone_size: NA
cdr3_aa: CASSPPSGLGFLYTF
cdr3_nt: TGTGCCAGCTCACCACCGTCAGGGCTAGGGTTCCTCTACACCTTC